This T cell receptor beta chain was retrieved from a study of metastatic and nonmetastatic thyroid tumors. As for the study in general: Patients with malignant and benign thyroid disease provided blood and tumor or nodule tissue, whose repertoires were compared. Study-wide points: Versus benign nodules, malignant thyroid tumors reportedly had significantly higher TCR beta diversity, in blood and tumor.

At least ten counts were recorded for this clone. Its antigen is currently unknown. Per the original methods: In papillary thyroid cancer, a distant-metastasis classifier was built using CDR3 differences across clinicopathological groups. TCRdb re-clonotyped the PCR reads through MiXCR. The V and J calls were determined by TCRdb, not by the authors. The profile shows approximately 30,000 clones, around 30% of them singletons. V was clipped by 4 bases and J by 0 bases; unmatched bases: 7. The CDR3 sequence is 17 residues long. CDR1 and CDR2 from the germline V gene are DFQATT and SNEGSKA (reference sequence). Ahead of thyroid surgery, no patient had received treatment of any kind.

Sequencing was performed on blood. J is TRBJ2-1 and V is TRBV20-1, with TRBD2 matching 12 bases. The sequence was obtained from a female donor with papillary thyroid cancer or a benign thyroid nodule (not recorded which). Some clones in this sample may be carry-over from other donors' samples. CDR3 DNA sequence: TGCAGTGCTAAGACTAGCGGGAGCTCATCCTCCTACAATGAGCAGTTCTTC. Translating it yields CSAKTSGSSSSYNEQFF.